These 5 T cell receptor beta chains share one sample of origin, sequenced in a study of blood T cells in healthy people across ages. Together with a sample-barcoded 5' primer, a J-beta primer mix was included in a second PCR lasting roughly 7 to 11 cycles. TCRdb recomputed calls from the 5' RACE reads with MiXCR, one row per CDR3 protein. Among 700,000 to 900,000 distinct CDR3 sequences listed, roughly 25% were seen once. Separately, the same data were catalogued under a study of T cells of mothers and their children.

The specimen was blood. These receptor sequences come from a boy between 10 and 17 years old in good health.

The CDR3 nucleotides are TGTGCCAGCAGCCAAGCGGGCCTTAGGGATGAGCAGTTCTTC. Encoded protein: CASSQAGLRDEQFF. V usage is TRBV4-2 and J usage is TRBJ2-1; no clear D. Germline-derived CDR1 and CDR2 are LGHNA and YNFKEQ. V lost 1 base, J lost 8 bases, and 12 bases lay in between. The CDR3 length is 14 residues.

The chain links TRBV29-1 to TRBJ1-2, with 7 positions matching TRBD1. Germline trimming cut 2 bases from V and 2 bases from J; bases unmatched to any gene: 14. There are 17 residues in the CDR3. The germline gives CDR1 SQVTM, CDR2 ANQGSEA. The chain's CDR3 is CSVERTGTEGPNYGYTF. The CDR3 bases are TGCAGCGTTGAAAGGACCGGGACAGAAGGTCCGAACTATGGCTACACCTTC.

The chain combines TRBV3-1 with TRBJ2-1, with TRBD2 as a possible D gene (7 bases). V lost 7 bases and J 7 bases, leaving 17 bases between the germline ends. Germline-derived CDR1 and CDR2 are LGHDT and YNNKEL (reference sequence). This CDR3 has 14 residues. The CDR3 region is CASISTGGGNEQFF. For the CDR3, the DNA is TGTGCCAGCATTTCAACGGGGGGCGGGAATGAGCAGTTCTTC.

J is TRBJ2-7 and V is TRBV20-1; 8 bases line up with TRBD2. The CDR3 loop spans 13 amino acids. V was pared by 8 bases and J by 1 base, with 7 bases of the junction left unmatched. Germline assignment: CDR1 DFQATT and CDR2 SNEGSKA (reference sequence). CDR3 residues: CSTESSGSYEQYF. CDR3 in DNA: TGCAGTACCGAGTCTAGCGGGTCCTACGAGCAGTACTTC.

The V call is TRBV2, the J call TRBJ2-1; the D is unclear. The assigned J gene may be wrong: the sequence end matches TRBJ2-5 better. This CDR3 is 12 amino acids long. Looked up from germline, CDR1 is SNHLY and CDR2 is FYNNEI. The CDR3 DNA reads TGTGCCAGCAGTACGCGGAAGGAGACCCAGTACTTC. It yields the protein CASSTRKETQYF.